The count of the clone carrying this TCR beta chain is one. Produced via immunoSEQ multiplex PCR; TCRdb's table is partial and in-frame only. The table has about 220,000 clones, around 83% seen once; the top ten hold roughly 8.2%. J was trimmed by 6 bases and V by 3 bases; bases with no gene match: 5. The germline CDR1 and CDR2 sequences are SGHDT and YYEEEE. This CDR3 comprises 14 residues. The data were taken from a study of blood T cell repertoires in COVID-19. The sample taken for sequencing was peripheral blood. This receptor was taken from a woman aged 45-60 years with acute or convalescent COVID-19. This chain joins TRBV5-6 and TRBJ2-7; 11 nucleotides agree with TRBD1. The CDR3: CASSWDRGSVEQYF. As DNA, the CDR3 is TGTGCCAGCAGCTGGGACAGGGGGTCGGTCGAGCAGTACTTC.